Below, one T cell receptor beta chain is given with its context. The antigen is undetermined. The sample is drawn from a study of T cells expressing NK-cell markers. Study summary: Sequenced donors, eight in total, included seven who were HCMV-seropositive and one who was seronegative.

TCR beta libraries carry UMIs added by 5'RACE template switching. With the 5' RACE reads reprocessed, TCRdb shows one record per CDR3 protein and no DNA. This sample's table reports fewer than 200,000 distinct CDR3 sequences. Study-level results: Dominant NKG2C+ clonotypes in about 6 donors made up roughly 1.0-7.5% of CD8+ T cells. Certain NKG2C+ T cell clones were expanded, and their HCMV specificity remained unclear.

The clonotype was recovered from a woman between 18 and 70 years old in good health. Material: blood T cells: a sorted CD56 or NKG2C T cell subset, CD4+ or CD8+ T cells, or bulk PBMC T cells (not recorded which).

This CDR3 reads CASSSELTSLKNIQYF. The chain recombines TRBV7-9 with TRBJ2-4. CDR3 size: 16 residues. Germline lookup yields CDR1 SEHNR and CDR2 FQNEAQ (reference sequence).